The 10 T cell receptor beta chains below were found in one sample sequenced in a study of T-cell reconstitution after alpha-beta-depleted transplantation in children. TCRbeta library construction was performed incorporating unique molecular identifiers. One entry per CDR3 protein results from TCRdb running MiXCR on the PCR reads. The sample consists of around 680,000 distinct CDR3 sequences, roughly 15% of them appearing once. The input for sequencing was PBMCs from the stem cell graft donor, taken from the stem cell graft. Source of these receptors: a human donor who donated a stem cell graft to a child with acute myeloid leukemia.

The sample holds a few counts of this clonotype. The chain couples TRBV6-2 or TRBV6-3 to TRBJ2-3, with TRBD2 identical over 10 bases. The J segment lost 6 bases and the V segment lost 2 bases, leaving 5 bases of the junction unmatched. The CDR3 is made up of 15 amino acids. Germline assignment: CDR1 MNHEY and CDR2 SVGEGT. In nucleotides, the CDR3 is TGTGCCAGCAGTTACCCTAGCGGGGGAGAGGATACGCAGTATTTT. Protein product: CASSYPSGGEDTQYF.

The rearrangement joins TRBV28 to TRBJ2-2; TRBD1 matches at 8 bases. The CDR3 is 17 residues long. The junction had 12 bases not matched to a gene; V was cut back by 7 bases and J by 2 bases. CDR1 is MDHEN, CDR2 SYDVKM, per germline. The CDR3, as DNA: TGTGCCAGCATCCCGTCCCCAGGGGGCCCTAACACCGGGGAGCTGTTTTTT. Translated, it gives CASIPSPGGPNTGELFF.

The chain employs TRBV7-6 and TRBJ2-1; D may be TRBD1 or TRBD2 (5 bases each). The germline V and J ends were trimmed by 1 base and 9 bases, with 16 bases remaining between them. Per the germline V gene, CDR1 is SGHVS and CDR2 is FNYEAQ. The CDR3 has 15 amino acids. CDR3 region: CASSLVARGAGEQFF. The DNA for the CDR3 is TGTGCCAGCAGCTTAGTGGCTAGGGGAGCCGGTGAGCAGTTCTTC.

This clonotype was observed a handful of times. The chain joins TRBV4-1 to TRBJ2-3, with 13 bases aligning to TRBD2. Germline values: CDR1 MGHRA, CDR2 YSYEKL. The CDR3 is 17 amino acids. V shed 2 bases and J 2 bases; nucleotides not matched to a gene: 4. In nucleotides, the CDR3 is TGCGCCAGCAGCCAAACCGGGACTAGCGGGGTCACAGATACGCAGTATTTT. Translation: CASSQTGTSGVTDTQYF.

This chain joins TRBV21-1 and TRBJ2-3; the table's D call TRBD1 went unverified against the DNA. TRBV21-1 is labeled a pseudogene. The CDR3 totals 17 residues. CDR3 loop: CASSPNGGGIRADTQYF. DNA of the CDR3: TGTGCCAGCAGCCCGAACGGCGGGGGCATTCGGGCAGATACGCAGTATTTT.

This clonotype was seen many times. The gene calls are TRBV20-1 and TRBJ1-1; D is unresolved. Germline assignment: CDR1 DFQATT and CDR2 SNEGSKA (reference sequence). Trimming pared 4 bases from V and 1 base from J, leaving 10 bases between. The CDR3 has 13 residues. CDR3 sequence: CSAKITANTEAFF. Written as DNA, the CDR3 is TGCAGTGCTAAGATTACAGCGAACACTGAAGCTTTCTTT.

The table lists this clonotype with many counts. One end of the junction varies from germline; a read error may be responsible. Written as DNA, the CDR3 is TGCAGTGCTAGAGCGTACGGTTTGGGCACCGATACGCAGTATTTT. This gives the protein CSARAYGLGTDTQYF. V is TRBV20-1 and J is TRBJ2-3; D remains ambiguous. CDR3 length: 15 residues. The V gene's germline CDR1 is DFQATT and CDR2 SNEGSKA (reference sequence).

The V gene is TRBV27, the J gene TRBJ1-4; TRBD1 agrees at 7 bases. This CDR3 is built from 17 residues. Germline V gives CDR1 MNHEY, CDR2 SMNVEV (reference sequence). V lost 3 bases, J lost 0 bases, and 7 bases stayed unmatched. The CDR3 region has the DNA TGTGCCAGCAGTTTGAGGAGGGGGCCGGCAACTAATGAAAAACTGTTTTTT. Protein product: CASSLRRGPATNEKLFF.

This clonotype was seen a handful of times. The rearrangement uses TRBV5-6 and TRBJ2-5; 9 bases align to TRBD1. This CDR3 has 15 amino acids. V lost 3 bases and J lost 1; bases outside the gene matches: 4. Germline V gene data show CDR1 as SGHDT and CDR2 as YYEEEE. In DNA form, the CDR3 reads TGTGCCAGCAGCTGGGGGACAGGGCTCCAAGAGACCCAGTACTTC. It translates to CASSWGTGLQETQYF.

The chain employs TRBV12-3 or TRBV12-4 and TRBJ1-1; D is undetermined. V was pared by 6 bases and J by 8 bases, with 16 bases between. CDR3 length: 13 amino acids. CDR3 nucleotides: TGTGCCAGCAGATCTACCGGGGTTAGGGAAGCTTTCTTT. Translating it yields CASRSTGVREAFF.